Listed below are T cell receptor beta chains from one sample, sequenced in a study of blood T cell repertoires in COVID-19. TCRdb's table, derived via immunoSEQ multiplex PCR, lists solely in-frame clones and lacks some. The repertoire holds 100,000 to 150,000 clones, around 87% seen once, with more than 3.5% in the top ten. Sequenced: peripheral blood. Every receptor here comes from a woman aged 60 to 75 with acute or convalescent COVID-19. Both conserved end residues are part of each CDR3. D genes are given only for firm matches. Rows give clone size only sometimes, using once, few, many, or a class for an expanded clone.

TRBV12-5,TRBJ2-1,-,TRBD2,TGTGCTAGTGGCTCTGGACTAGCGGGGTACAATGAGCAGTTCTTC,CASGSGLAGYNEQFF
TRBV6-1,TRBJ1-2,few,-,TGTGCCAGCAGTGAAAGGACAGCTTATGGCTACACCTTC,CASSERTAYGYTF
TRBV28,TRBJ1-2,few,-,TGTGCCAGCAGCCTGGGACATCGGAACTATGGCTACACCTTC,CASSLGHRNYGYTF
TRBV5-1,TRBJ1-3,-,TRBD1,TGCGCCAGCAGCTTGGGTACAGGGGCAGGAAACACCATATATTTT,CASSLGTGAGNTIYF
TRBV30,TRBJ2-1,once,-,TGTGCCTGGACCCGACTCGAATACAATGAGCAGTTCTTC,CAWTRLEYNEQFF
TRBV9,TRBJ1-4,-,-,TGTGCCAGCAGCGTAGGGATTGCGGATGCCGAAAAACTGTTTTTT,CASSVGIADAEKLFF
TRBV7-2,TRBJ2-3,-,-,TGTGCCAGCAGCTTACAGTACACAGATACGCAGTATTTT,CASSLQYTDTQYF
TRBV6-5,TRBJ1-4,-,-,TGTGCCAGCAGTTACTCCGGTGGGGGGAACGAAAAACTGTTTTTT,CASSYSGGGNEKLFF
TRBV7-2,TRBJ2-7,-,TRBD1,TGTGCCAGCAGCTTAGCGGGACAGGGTACCTACGAGCAGTACTTC,CASSLAGQGTYEQYF
TRBV11-2,TRBJ1-1,-,-,TGTGCCAGCAGCTTAGGGACAGTTGAAGCTTTCTTT,CASSLGTVEAFF
TRBV27,TRBJ1-6,-,TRBD1,TGTGCCAGCAGCTCCGGGACAGGGAATTCACCCCTCCACTTT,CASSSGTGNSPLHF
TRBV5-1,TRBJ1-4,-,-,TGCGCCAGCAGCTTGGGCGGGAGTGTAGGTGAAAAACTGTTTTTT,CASSLGGSVGEKLFF
TRBV30,TRBJ2-1,-,TRBD2,TGTGCCTGGAGCGAACTTAGCGGGAGGGGGAATGAGCAGTTCTTC,CAWSELSGRGNEQFF
TRBV3-1/TRBV3-2,TRBJ2-7,-,TRBD2,TGTGCCAGCAGCCAAGGCGCTAGCGGCAACCGCTACGAGCAGTACTTC,CASSQGASGNRYEQYF
TRBV6-5,TRBJ2-5,-,-,TGTGCCAGCAGTTACGGGGGCCTCCTCCAAGAGACCCAGTACTTC,CASSYGGLLQETQYF
TRBV19,TRBJ1-1,-,TRBD1,TGTGCCAGTAGTATAGTCTCAGGGGGCGCGATGAACACTGAAGCTTTCTTT,CASSIVSGGAMNTEAFF
TRBV7-3,TRBJ1-1,-,-,TGTGCCAGCAGCTCCGACAGGAACACTGAAGCTTTCTTT,CASSSDRNTEAFF
TRBV19,TRBJ2-1,-,TRBD2,TGTGCCAGTAATCGGGAGGGCTGGTTCTACAATGAGCAGTTCTTC,CASNREGWFYNEQFF
TRBV11-3,TRBJ2-5,-,TRBD2,TGTGCCAGCAGCTCGCCGGGGGGGACCCAGTACTTC,CASSSPGGTQYF
TRBV5-4,TRBJ2-2,-,-,TGTGCCAGCAGCTTTCAAGCTAGCACCGGGGAGCTGTTTTTT,CASSFQASTGELFF
TRBV19,TRBJ1-1,-,-,TGTGCCAGTAGGCGCACAGGGATCACTGAAGCTTTCTTT,CASRRTGITEAFF
TRBV3-1/TRBV3-2,TRBJ2-1,-,TRBD2,TGTGCCAGCAGCCACTTAGCGGGAGCTGGATACAATGAGCAGTTCTTC,CASSHLAGAGYNEQFF
TRBV3-1/TRBV3-2,TRBJ2-2,-,-,TGTGCCAGCCAGCAAGCGGCCGTAAACACCGGGGAGCTGTTTTTT,CASQQAAVNTGELFF
TRBV7-6,TRBJ1-3,-,TRBD1,TGTGCCAGCAGCCTACGACAGGGGGCGGGGGGAAACACCATATATTTT,CASSLRQGAGGNTIYF
TRBV24-1,TRBJ2-5,-,TRBD2,TGTGCCACCAGTTCTGCGGGAGCCTTGGAGACCCAGTACTTC,CATSSAGALETQYF
TRBV9,TRBJ2-1,-,TRBD2,TGTGCCAGCAGCCCTTTTAGTAGCGGGAGTAATGAGCAGTTCTTC,CASSPFSSGSNEQFF
TRBV21-1,TRBJ1-4,few,-,TGTGCCAGCAGCAAACAGGGGCGCCCTAATGAAAAACTGTTTTTT,CASSKQGRPNEKLFF
TRBV12-3/TRBV12-4,TRBJ1-2,-,-,TGTGCCAGCAGTTCGGACAGCGAATATGGCTACACCTTC,CASSSDSEYGYTF
TRBV7-6,TRBJ2-5,-,-,TGTGCCAGCAGCTTATCCCCCCGGGGCAGGGGTCTTGAGACCCAGTACTTC,CASSLSPRGRGLETQYF
TRBV5-1,TRBJ1-5,-,-,TGCGCCAGCAGCTTGGATGGGGGAGGAAATCAGCCCCAGCATTTT,CASSLDGGGNQPQHF
TRBV12-3/TRBV12-4,TRBJ2-1,-,-,TGTGCCAGCAGGGAGGGGTACTACAATGAGCAGTTCTTC,CASREGYYNEQFF
TRBV7-9,TRBJ1-6,few,TRBD1,TGTGCCAGCCGCCCGGGACAGGGGAATTCACCCCTCCACTTT,CASRPGQGNSPLHF
TRBV15,TRBJ1-3,-,-,TGTGCCACCAGCCGCGGGGGGGAAAACACCATATATTTT,CATSRGGENTIYF
TRBV6-1,TRBJ1-2,-,-,TGTGCCAGCAGTGAGACGGGTTTCTATGGCTACACCTTC,CASSETGFYGYTF
TRBV15,TRBJ1-2,-,TRBD1,TGTGCCACCAGCTTTCGACAGGGACGGGGCTACACCTTC,CATSFRQGRGYTF
TRBV29-1,TRBJ1-4,-,TRBD1,TGCAGCGTCTCCGGACAGGGGCGCAATGAAAAACTGTTTTTT,CSVSGQGRNEKLFF
TRBV6-6,TRBJ1-2,-,TRBD1,TGTGCCAGCAGTTACTCGACAGGGGGCGCGGCTGGCTACACCTTC,CASSYSTGGAAGYTF
TRBV7-9,TRBJ1-4,-,TRBD1,TGTGCCAGCAGCCCTGGGACAGGGGAGGGAAAACTGTTTTTT,CASSPGTGEGKLFF
TRBV2,TRBJ1-1,-,TRBD1,TGTGCCAGCAGGTCCGGGACAGTGAACACTGAAGCTTTCTTT,CASRSGTVNTEAFF
TRBV18,TRBJ1-2,-,-,TGTGCCAGCTCACCAGACATCTATGGCTACACCTTC,CASSPDIYGYTF
TRBV4-2,TRBJ1-5,-,TRBD1,TGTGCCAGCAGCCACAGGGGGACAGATCAGCCCCAGCATTTT,CASSHRGTDQPQHF
TRBV11-2,TRBJ2-3,-,TRBD2,TGTGCCAGCAGCGAAGGGACTAGCGGCACAGATACGCAGTATTTT,CASSEGTSGTDTQYF
TRBV28,TRBJ2-1,-,-,TGTGCCAGCAGTTCCTCTTCCTACAATGAGCAGTTCTTC,CASSSSSYNEQFF
TRBV19,TRBJ1-2,-,-,TGTGCCAGTAGTGAAGGGAGAGGCGGCTACACCTTC,CASSEGRGGYTF
TRBV5-1,TRBJ2-1,-,TRBD2,TGCGCCAGCAGCTTAGTTAGCGGGAGCCAGGGCAATGAGCAGTTCTTC,CASSLVSGSQGNEQFF
TRBV6-1,TRBJ1-2,few,-,TGTGCCAGCAGTGAAGTGGCAGGGAAAGGGTATGGCTACACCTTC,CASSEVAGKGYGYTF
TRBV4-1,TRBJ1-1,-,-,TGCGCCAGCAGTCCCGGTGGGAGGGCTTTCTTT,CASSPGGRAFF
TRBV3-1/TRBV3-2,TRBJ1-3,-,TRBD1,TGTGCCAGCAGCCCTCCGGGACAGGTCCTAGGGATCTCTGGAAACACCATATATTTT,CASSPPGQVLGISGNTIYF